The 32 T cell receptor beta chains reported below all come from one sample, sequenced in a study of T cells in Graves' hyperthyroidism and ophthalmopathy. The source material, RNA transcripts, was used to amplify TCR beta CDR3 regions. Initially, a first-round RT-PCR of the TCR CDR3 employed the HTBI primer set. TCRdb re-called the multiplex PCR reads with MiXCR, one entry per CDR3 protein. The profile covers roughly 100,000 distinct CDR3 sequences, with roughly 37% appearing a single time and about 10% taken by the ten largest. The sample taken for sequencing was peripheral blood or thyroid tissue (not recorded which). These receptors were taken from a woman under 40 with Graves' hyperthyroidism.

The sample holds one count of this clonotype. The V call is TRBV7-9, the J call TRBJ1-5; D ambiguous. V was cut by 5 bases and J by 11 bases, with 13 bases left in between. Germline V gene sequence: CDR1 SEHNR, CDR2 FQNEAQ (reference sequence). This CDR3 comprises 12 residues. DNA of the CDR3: TGTGCCAGCAGCCGGGTACAAGAGACCCAGCATTTT. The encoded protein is CASSRVQETQHF.

CDR3 amino acids: CASSPGFWGLQPQHF. In nucleotides, the CDR3 is TGTGCCAGCAGTCCCGGTTTTTGGGGGCTCCAGCCCCAGCATTTT. The chain recombines TRBV7-9 with TRBJ1-5; tentative D call: TRBD1 (6 bases). In germline, CDR1 is SEHNR, CDR2 FQNEAQ (reference sequence). V was shortened by 6 bases and J by 7 bases, with 19 bases between the two germline ends. The CDR3 covers 15 residues.

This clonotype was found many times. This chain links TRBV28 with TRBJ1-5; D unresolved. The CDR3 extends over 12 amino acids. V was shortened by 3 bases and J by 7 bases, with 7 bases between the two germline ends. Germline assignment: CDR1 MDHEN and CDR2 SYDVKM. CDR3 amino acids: CASSFLRQPQHF. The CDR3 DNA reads TGTGCCAGCAGTTTTTTAAGGCAGCCCCAGCATTTT. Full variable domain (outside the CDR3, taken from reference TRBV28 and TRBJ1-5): DVKVTQSSRYLVKRTGEKVFLECVQDMDHENMFWYRQDPGLGLRLIYFSYDVKMKEKGDIPEGYSVSREKKERFSLILESASTNQTSMYLCASSFLRQPQHFGDGTRLSIL.

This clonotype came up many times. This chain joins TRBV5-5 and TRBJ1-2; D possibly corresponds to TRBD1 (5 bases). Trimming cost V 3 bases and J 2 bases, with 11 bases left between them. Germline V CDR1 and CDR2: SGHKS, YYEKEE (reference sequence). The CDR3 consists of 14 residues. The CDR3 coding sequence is TGTGCCAGCAGCTCCCCGGGGGGGAACTATGGCTACACCTTC. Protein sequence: CASSSPGGNYGYTF.

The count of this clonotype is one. The CDR3 coding sequence is TGTGCCAGCAGCCCCGGACAGGTCGGCGGGGAATACGAGCAGTACTTC. It encodes CASSPGQVGGEYEQYF. This chain connects TRBV7-9 to TRBJ2-7; possibly TRBD1 for D (7 bases). The CDR3 has 16 residues. Per germline, CDR1 SEHNR and CDR2 FQNEAQ (reference sequence). V was pared by 5 bases and J by 4 bases, with 21 bases between.

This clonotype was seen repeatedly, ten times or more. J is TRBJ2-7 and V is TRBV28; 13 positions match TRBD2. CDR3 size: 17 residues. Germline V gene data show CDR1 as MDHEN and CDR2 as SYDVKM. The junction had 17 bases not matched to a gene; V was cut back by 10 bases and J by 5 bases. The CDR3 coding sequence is TGTGCCACCTTTGCTGGGACTAGCGGGAATATAAGGGACGAGCAGTACTTC. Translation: CATFAGTSGNIRDEQYF. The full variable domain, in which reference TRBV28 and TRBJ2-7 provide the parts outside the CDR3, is DVKVTQSSRYLVKRTGEKVFLECVQDMDHENMFWYRQDPGLGLRLIYFSYDVKMKEKGDIPEGYSVSREKKERFSLILESASTNQTSMYLCATFAGTSGNIRDEQYFGPGTRLTVT.

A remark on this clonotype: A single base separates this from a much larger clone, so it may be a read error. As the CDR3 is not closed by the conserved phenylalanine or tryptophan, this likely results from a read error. DNA for the CDR3: TGTGCCAGCAGTGGAGAGGGGATTCAGCCCCAGCATTCT. It encodes CASSGEGIQPQHS. J is TRBJ1-5 and V is TRBV6-1; D might be TRBD1 (5 bases). Trimming took off 4 bases at V and 6 bases at J, with 10 bases between the two ends. The CDR3 runs 13 residues. Germline V gene sequence: CDR1 MNHNS, CDR2 SASEGT.

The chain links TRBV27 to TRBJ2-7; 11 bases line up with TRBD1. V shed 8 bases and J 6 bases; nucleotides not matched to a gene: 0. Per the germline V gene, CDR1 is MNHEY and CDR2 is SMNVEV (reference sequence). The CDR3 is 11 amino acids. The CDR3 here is CASGTGGEQYF. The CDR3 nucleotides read TGTGCCAGCGGGACAGGGGGCGAGCAGTACTTC.

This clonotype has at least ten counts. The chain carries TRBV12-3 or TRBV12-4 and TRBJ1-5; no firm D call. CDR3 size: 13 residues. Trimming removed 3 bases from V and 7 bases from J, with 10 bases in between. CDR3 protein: CASSFYPGQPQHF. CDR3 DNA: TGTGCCAGCAGTTTTTATCCGGGCCAGCCCCAGCATTTT.

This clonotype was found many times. Here the CDR3 reads CASSFQGAGYTF. DNA of the CDR3: TGTGCCAGCAGTTTCCAGGGAGCGGGCTACACCTTC. The chain uses TRBV28 and TRBJ1-2, with D perhaps matching TRBD1 (5 bases). Germline CDR1 is MDHEN and CDR2 is SYDVKM. The V gene lost 3 bases and the J gene lost 8 bases, with 10 bases spanning the gap. CDR3 length: 12 amino acids.

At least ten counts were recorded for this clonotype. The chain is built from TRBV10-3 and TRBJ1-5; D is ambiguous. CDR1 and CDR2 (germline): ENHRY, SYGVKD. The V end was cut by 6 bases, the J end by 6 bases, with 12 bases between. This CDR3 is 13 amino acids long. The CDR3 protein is CAISAEPGQPQHF. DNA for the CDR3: TGTGCCATCAGCGCCGAACCTGGTCAGCCCCAGCATTTT.

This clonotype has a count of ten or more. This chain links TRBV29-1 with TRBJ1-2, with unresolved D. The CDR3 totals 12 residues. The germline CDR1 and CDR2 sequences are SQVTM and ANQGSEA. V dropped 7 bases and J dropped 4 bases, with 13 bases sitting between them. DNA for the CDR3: TGCAGCGCTGGGGAGGTGGGCTATGGCTACACCTTC. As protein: CSAGEVGYGYTF. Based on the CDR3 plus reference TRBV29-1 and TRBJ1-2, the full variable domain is SAVISQKPSRDICQRGTSLTIQCQVDSQVTMMFWYRQQPGQSLTLIATANQGSEATYESGFVIDKFPISRPNLTFSTLTVSNMSPEDSSIYLCSAGEVGYGYTFGSGTRLTVV.

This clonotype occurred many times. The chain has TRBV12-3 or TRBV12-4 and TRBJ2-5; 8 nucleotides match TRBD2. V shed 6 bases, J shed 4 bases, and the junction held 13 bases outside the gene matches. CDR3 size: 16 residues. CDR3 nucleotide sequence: TGTGCCAGCAGCCCTACTAGCGGCGGGGGAAGAGAGACCCAGTACTTC. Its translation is CASSPTSGGGRETQYF.

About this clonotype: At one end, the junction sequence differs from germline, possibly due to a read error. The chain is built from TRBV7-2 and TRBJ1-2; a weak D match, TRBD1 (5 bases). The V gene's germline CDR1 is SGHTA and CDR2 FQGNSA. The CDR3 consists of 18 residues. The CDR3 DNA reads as TGTGCCAGCAGCAAGTCCCTCCGGGGCAGAGGGCATTACTACGGCTACACCTTC. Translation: CASSKSLRGRGHYYGYTF.

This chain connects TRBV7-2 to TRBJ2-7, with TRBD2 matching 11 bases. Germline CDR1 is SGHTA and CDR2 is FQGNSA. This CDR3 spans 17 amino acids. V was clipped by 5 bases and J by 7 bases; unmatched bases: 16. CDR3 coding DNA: TGTGCCAGCAGCCCGACTAGCGGGACCTCGGGCGTTGGAGAGCAGTACTTC. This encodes CASSPTSGTSGVGEQYF.

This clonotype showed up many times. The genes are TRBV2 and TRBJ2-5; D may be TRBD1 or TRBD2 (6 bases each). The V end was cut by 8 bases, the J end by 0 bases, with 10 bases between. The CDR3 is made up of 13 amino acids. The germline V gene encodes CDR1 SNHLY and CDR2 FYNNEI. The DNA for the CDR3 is TGTGCCAGCGAGGGGGGATACCAAGAGACCCAGTACTTC. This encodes CASEGGYQETQYF. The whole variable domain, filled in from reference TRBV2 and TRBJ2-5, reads EPEVTQTPSHQVTQMGQEVILRCVPISNHLYFYWYRQILGQKVEFLVSFYNNEISEKSEIFDDQFSVERPDGSNFTLKIRSTKLEDSAMYFCASEGGYQETQYFGPGTRLLVL.

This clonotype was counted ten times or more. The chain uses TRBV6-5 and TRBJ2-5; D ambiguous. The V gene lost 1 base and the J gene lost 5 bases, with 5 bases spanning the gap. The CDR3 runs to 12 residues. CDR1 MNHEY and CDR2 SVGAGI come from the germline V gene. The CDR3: CASSYFEETQYF. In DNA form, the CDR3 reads TGTGCCAGCAGTTACTTTGAGGAGACCCAGTACTTC.

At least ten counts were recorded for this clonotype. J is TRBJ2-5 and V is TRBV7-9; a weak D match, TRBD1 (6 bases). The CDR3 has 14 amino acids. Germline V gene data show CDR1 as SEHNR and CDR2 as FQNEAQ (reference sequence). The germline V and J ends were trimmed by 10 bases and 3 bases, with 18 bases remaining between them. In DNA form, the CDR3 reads TGTGCCATTGTGGGGGACAACAATAAAGAGACCCAGTACTTC. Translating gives CAIVGDNNKETQYF.

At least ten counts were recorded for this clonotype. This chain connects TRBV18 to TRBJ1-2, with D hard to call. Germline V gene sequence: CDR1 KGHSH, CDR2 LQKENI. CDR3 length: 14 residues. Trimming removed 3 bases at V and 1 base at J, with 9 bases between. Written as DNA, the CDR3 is TGTGCCAGCTCACCGGTTGGAGTTAACTATGGCTACACCTTC. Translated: CASSPVGVNYGYTF. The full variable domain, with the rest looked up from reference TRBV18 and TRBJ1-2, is NAGVMQNPRHLVRRRGQEARLRCSPMKGHSHVYWYRQLPEEGLKFMVYLQKENIIDESGMPKERFSAEFPKEGPSILRIQQVVRGDSAAYFCASSPVGVNYGYTFGSGTRLTVV.

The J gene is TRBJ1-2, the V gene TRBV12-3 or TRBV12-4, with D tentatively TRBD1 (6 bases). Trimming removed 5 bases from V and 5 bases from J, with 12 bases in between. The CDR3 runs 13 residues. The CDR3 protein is CASSELGAYGYTF. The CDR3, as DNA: TGTGCCAGCAGTGAGCTGGGGGCATATGGCTACACCTTC.

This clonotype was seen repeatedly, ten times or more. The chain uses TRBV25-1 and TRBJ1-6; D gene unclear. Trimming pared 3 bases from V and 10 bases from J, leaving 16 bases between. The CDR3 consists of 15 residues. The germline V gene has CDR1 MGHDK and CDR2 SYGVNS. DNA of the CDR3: TGTGCCAGCAGTGACATCCGGCCAGGTTTCTCACCCCTCCACTTT. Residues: CASSDIRPGFSPLHF.

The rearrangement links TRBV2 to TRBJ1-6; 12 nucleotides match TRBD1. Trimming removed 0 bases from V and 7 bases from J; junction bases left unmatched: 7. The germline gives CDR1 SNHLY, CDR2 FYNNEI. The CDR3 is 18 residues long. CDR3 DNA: TGTGCCAGCAGTGAAGCGCTTGGGACAGGGGGCAGAAATTCACCCCTCCACTTT. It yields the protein CASSEALGTGGRNSPLHF. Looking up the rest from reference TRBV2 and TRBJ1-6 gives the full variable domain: EPEVTQTPSHQVTQMGQEVILRCVPISNHLYFYWYRQILGQKVEFLVSFYNNEISEKSEIFDDQFSVERPDGSNFTLKIRSTKLEDSAMYFCASSEALGTGGRNSPLHFGNGTRLTVT.

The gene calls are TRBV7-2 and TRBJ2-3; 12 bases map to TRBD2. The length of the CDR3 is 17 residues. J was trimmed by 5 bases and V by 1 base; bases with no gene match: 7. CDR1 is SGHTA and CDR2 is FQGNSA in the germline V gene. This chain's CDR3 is CASSLGGPGLAGDTQYF. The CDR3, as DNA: TGTGCCAGCAGCTTAGGGGGCCCGGGACTAGCGGGAGATACGCAGTATTTT.

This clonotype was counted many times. The chain's CDR3 is CSATVTTSTDTQYF. The CDR3, as DNA: TGCAGTGCTACAGTTACCACTAGCACAGATACGCAGTATTTT. This chain links TRBV20-1 with TRBJ2-3; D not certain. V lost 4 bases and J 0 bases, leaving 11 bases between the germline ends. CDR3 size: 14 residues. The germline CDR1 and CDR2 sequences are DFQATT and SNEGSKA (reference sequence).

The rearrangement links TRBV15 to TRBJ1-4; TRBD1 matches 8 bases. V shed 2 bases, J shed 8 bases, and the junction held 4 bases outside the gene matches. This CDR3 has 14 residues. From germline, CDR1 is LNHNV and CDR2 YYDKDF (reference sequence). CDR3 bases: TGTGCCACCAGCAGATACGGACAGGGCGAAAAACTGTTTTTT. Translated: CATSRYGQGEKLFF.

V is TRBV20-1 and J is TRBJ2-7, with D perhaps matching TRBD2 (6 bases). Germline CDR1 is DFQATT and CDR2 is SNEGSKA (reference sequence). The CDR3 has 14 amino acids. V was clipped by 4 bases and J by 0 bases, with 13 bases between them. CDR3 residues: CSANPGLSSYEQYF. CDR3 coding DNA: TGCAGTGCTAACCCGGGACTTAGCTCCTACGAGCAGTACTTC.

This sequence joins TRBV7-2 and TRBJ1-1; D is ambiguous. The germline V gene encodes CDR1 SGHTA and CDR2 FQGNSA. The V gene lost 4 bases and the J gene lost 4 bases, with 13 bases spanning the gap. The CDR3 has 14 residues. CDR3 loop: CASSSDGWITEAFF. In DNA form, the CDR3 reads TGTGCCAGCAGCTCCGACGGCTGGATCACTGAAGCTTTCTTT.

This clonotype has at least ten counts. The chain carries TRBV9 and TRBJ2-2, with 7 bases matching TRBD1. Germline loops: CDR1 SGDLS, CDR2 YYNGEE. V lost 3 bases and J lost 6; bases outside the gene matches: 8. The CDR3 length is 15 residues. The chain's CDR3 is CASSEQPGQAGELFF. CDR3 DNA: TGTGCCAGCAGCGAACAACCAGGACAGGCCGGGGAGCTGTTTTTT.

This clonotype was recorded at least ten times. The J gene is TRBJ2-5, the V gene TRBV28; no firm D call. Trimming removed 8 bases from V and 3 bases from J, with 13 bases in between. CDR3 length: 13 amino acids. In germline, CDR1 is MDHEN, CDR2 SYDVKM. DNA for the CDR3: TGTGCCAGCTATAGGGCAGGCGAAGAGACCCAGTACTTC. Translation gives CASYRAGEETQYF.

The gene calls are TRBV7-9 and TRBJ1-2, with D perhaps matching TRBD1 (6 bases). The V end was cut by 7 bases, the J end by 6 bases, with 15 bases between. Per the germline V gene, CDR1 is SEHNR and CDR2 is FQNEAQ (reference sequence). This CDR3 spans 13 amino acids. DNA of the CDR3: TGTGCCAGCACCCTACAGGGAATGAATGGCTACACCTTC. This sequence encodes CASTLQGMNGYTF.

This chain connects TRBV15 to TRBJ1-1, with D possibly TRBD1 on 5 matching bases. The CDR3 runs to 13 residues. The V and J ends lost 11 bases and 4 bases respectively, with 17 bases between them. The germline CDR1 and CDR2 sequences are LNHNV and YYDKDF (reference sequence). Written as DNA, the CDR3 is TGTGCCCCGTGGGGAGGGGATGGCACTGAAGCTTTCTTT. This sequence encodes CAPWGGDGTEAFF. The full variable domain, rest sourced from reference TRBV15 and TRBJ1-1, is DAMVIQNPRYQVTQFGKPVTLSCSQTLNHNVMYWYQQKSSQAPKLLFHYYDKDFNNEADTPDNFQSRRPNTSFCFLDIRSPGLGDTAMYLCAPWGGDGTEAFFGQGTRLTVV.

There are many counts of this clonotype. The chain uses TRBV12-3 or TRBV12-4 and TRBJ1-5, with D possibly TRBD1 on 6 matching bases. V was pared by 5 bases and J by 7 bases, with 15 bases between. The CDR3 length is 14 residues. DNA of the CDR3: TGTGCCAGCAGTGGGGGCCGGGGGCGACAGCCCCAGCATTTT. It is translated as CASSGGRGRQPQHF.